The clone carrying this TCR beta chain has a count of ten or more. Antigen specificity is unknown. Per sample, no less than 5 micrograms of total RNA were extracted. The sample comes from a study of blood T cells in healthy people across ages. Study results and caveats: TCR beta diversity was tightly associated with the proportion of naive T cells.

Using a J-beta primer mix together with a sample-barcoded 5' primer, a second PCR was run for roughly 6 to 12 cycles. TCRdb ran MiXCR on the 5' RACE reads and lists one entry per CDR3 protein. Of about 930,000 distinct CDR3 sequences detected, 29% appear once; the ten largest clones hold approximately 10%. Germline V gene data show CDR1 as LGHNA and CDR2 as YSLEER. The CDR3 extends over 15 amino acids. Trimming shortened V by 0 bases and J by 7 bases, and 13 bases separated the two germline ends. These same data were also listed under a study on T cells of mothers and their children.

The rearrangement links TRBV4-3 to TRBJ2-1; a weak D match, TRBD2 (7 bases). The sequencing sample was made of blood. The sequence was collected from a woman aged 40 to 50 in good health. The DNA for the CDR3 is TGCGCCAGCAGCCAAGAAGGGGGGGGGGCGAATGAGCAGTTCTTC. As protein: CASSQEGGGANEQFF.